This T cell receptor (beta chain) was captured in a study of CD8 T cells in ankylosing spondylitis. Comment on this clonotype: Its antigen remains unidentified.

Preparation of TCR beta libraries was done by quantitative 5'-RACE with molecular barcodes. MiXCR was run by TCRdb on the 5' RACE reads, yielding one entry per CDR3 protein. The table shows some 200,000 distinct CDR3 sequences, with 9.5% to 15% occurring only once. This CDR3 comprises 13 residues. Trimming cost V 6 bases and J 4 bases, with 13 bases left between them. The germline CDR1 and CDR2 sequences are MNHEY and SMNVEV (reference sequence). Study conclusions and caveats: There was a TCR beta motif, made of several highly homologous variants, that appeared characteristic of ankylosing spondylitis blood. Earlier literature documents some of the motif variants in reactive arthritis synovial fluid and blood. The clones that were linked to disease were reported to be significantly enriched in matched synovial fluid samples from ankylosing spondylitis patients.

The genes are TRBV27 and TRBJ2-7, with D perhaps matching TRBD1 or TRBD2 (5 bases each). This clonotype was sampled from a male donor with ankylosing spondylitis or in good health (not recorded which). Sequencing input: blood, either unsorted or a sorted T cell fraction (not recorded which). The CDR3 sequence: CASRQGGWYEQYF. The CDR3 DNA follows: TGTGCCAGCAGGCAGGGCGGGTGGTACGAGCAGTACTTC.